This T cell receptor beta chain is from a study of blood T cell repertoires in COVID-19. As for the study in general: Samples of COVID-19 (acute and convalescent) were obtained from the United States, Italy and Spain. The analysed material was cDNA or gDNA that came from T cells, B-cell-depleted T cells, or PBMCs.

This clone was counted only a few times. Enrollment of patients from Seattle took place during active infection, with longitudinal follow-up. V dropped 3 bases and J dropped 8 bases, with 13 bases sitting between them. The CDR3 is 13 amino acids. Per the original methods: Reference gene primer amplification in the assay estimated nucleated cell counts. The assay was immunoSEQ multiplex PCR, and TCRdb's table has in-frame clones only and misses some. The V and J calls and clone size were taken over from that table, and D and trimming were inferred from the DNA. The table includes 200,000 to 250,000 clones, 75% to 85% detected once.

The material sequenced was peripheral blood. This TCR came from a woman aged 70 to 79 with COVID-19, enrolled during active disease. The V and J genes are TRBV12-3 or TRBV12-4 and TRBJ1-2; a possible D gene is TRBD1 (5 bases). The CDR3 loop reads CASSLYRIDGYTF. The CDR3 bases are TGTGCCAGCAGTTTGTACAGGATCGACGGCTACACCTTC.